This T cell receptor beta chain was identified in a study of CD8+CD57+ T cells in acquired aplastic anemia. At the level of the study: Yields of DNA that came from sorted CD4+ and CD8+ cells averaged about 3.3 ug. Among healthy donors, CD4+ cells averaged approximately 11 million reads.

The CDR3 extends over 15 amino acids. The germline V gene encodes CDR1 SGHNT and CDR2 YYREEE (reference sequence). V lost 5 bases and J lost 7; bases outside the gene matches: 7. For CDR3 and TCR beta VDJ profiling, genomic DNA was the template used. TCRdb re-analysed the reads in MiXCR, keeping a single row per CDR3 protein. Of around 190,000 distinct CDR3 sequences in the sample, over 55% were seen once. A word on this clonotype: Its antigen remains unidentified.

Findings and limits, study-wide: Patients had roughly 29 CD8+ CDR3 sequences in common with controls (the shared set). Significance was not reached for CD8+ Simpson's diversity between patients and controls.

What was sequenced was sorted CD4+, CD8+, or CD8+CD57+ T cells (not recorded which) from PBMCs. The TCR comes from a human donor in good health. This sequence joins TRBV5-4 and TRBJ1-6; 9 bases agree with TRBD1. CDR3: CASSEQGAGNSPLHF. CDR3 DNA sequence: TGTGCCAGCAGTGAACAGGGGGCAGGGAATTCACCCCTCCACTTT.